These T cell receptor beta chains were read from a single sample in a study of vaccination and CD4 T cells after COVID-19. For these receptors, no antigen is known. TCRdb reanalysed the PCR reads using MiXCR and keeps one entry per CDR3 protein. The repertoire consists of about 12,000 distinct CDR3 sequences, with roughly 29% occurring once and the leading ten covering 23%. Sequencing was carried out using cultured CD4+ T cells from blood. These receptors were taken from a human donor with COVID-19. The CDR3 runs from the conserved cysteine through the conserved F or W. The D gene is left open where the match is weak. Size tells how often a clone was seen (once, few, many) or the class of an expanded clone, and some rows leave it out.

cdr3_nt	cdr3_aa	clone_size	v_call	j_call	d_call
TGTGCCAGCAGTTACCCGCGACAGGGGCTCTATGGCTACACCTTC	CASSYPRQGLYGYTF	few	TRBV6-5	TRBJ1-2	TRBD1
TGTGCCAGCAGCCCCCCCCAAGCGACCCAGTACTTC	CASSPPQATQYF	.	TRBV3-1	TRBJ2-5	.
TGTGCCAGCAGTGAAGCGCTTCAAAGGGGTAACCTAGGGGGATATGGCTACACCTTC	CASSEALQRGNLGGYGYTF	few	TRBV6-1	TRBJ1-2	.
TGTGCCATCAGTGAGTCTCCAGGTCCAGGTTCGCCCCGGCATTTT	CAISESPGPGSPRHF	.	TRBV10-3	TRBJ1-5	.
TGTGCCAGGACGCCTATGGACACTGAAGCTTTCTTT	CARTPMDTEAFF	few	TRBV27	TRBJ1-1	.
TGTGCCAGCAGCTTGGCCTCGGGCCTAAGAAACACCATATATTTT	CASSLASGLRNTIYF	.	TRBV5-4	TRBJ1-3	.
TGTGCCAGCACCTTAGGCCTAGCGGGGACCTCGAACACCGGGGAGCTGTTTTTT	CASTLGLAGTSNTGELFF	.	TRBV5-4	TRBJ2-2	TRBD2
TGTGCCAGTAGTATGTGGCAGTCGGGCAATCAGCCCCAGCATTTT	CASSMWQSGNQPQHF	few	TRBV19	TRBJ1-5	.
TGTGCCAGCAGCCCAGCGGGTGGCACTCAGCCCCAGCATTTT	CASSPAGGTQPQHF	large	TRBV6-1	TRBJ1-5	.
TGTGCCAGCAGCGTAGCTTACGGAAACTACGAGCAGTACTTC	CASSVAYGNYEQYF	medium-sized	TRBV9	TRBJ2-7	.
TGTGCCAGCAGCCGTGACAGAGGGACTGAAGCTTTCTTT	CASSRDRGTEAFF	.	TRBV9	TRBJ1-1	.
TGTGCCAGCAGCTTTTCGGGGGCGCAAGAGACCCAGTACTTC	CASSFSGAQETQYF	few	TRBV7-2	TRBJ2-5	.
TGTGCCAGCAGCTTAGGACCAGACCCCCGCTCCTACGAGCAGTACTTC	CASSLGPDPRSYEQYF	.	TRBV7-2	TRBJ2-7	.
TGTGCCATCAGTGACTCTGGGGGAAATCAGCCCCAGCATTTT	CAISDSGGNQPQHF	few	TRBV10-3	TRBJ1-5	.
TGCAGTGCTGCCGACAGTATCGATCAGCCCCAGCATTTT	CSAADSIDQPQHF	.	TRBV20-1	TRBJ1-5	.
TGTGCCAGCAGTCGGCAGGGCTTTGGTGGCTACACCTTC	CASSRQGFGGYTF	few	TRBV6-1	TRBJ1-2	.
TGTGCCAGCAGCCCTCCCACAGATACGCAGTATTTT	CASSPPTDTQYF	few	TRBV7-9	TRBJ2-3	.
TGTGCCTCCGGGGGGGGGCCCGCCTACGAGCAGTACTTC	CASGGGPAYEQYF	few	TRBV10-3	TRBJ2-7	TRBD2
TGCTGTGCTAGAGATGGGACAGGGACGAACTATGGCTACACCTTC	CCARDGTGTNYGYTF	.	TRBV20-1	TRBJ1-2	TRBD1
TGTGCCAGCCGACGTGCAGATACGCAGTATTTT	CASRRADTQYF	few	TRBV2	TRBJ2-3	.
TGTGCCAGCAGCCTACAGGGAGGAAATAATTCACCCCTCCACTTT	CASSLQGGNNSPLHF	.	TRBV11-2	TRBJ1-6	.
TGTGCCAGCAGACCCCTTCCCGGGACAGGGCCGAGCTCCTATAATTCACCCCTCCACTTT	CASRPLPGTGPSSYNSPLHF	few	TRBV6-1	TRBJ1-6	TRBD1
TGTGCCAGCAGCCCTGCTAATGAGGCCAAAAACATTCAGTACTTC	CASSPANEAKNIQYF	.	TRBV11-2	TRBJ2-4	.
TGTGCCAGCAGTTTAGGACCAGTCGGTGAAGCTTTCTTT	CASSLGPVGEAFF	.	TRBV12-3/TRBV12-4	TRBJ1-1	.
TGTGCCAGCGGTAGACCGAACAGGGGCAAGAATGAAGCTTTCTTT	CASGRPNRGKNEAFF	.	TRBV28	TRBJ1-1	TRBD1
TGTGCCAGCAACACGGGGCAGCCCGTTGGCACTGAAGCTTTCTTT	CASNTGQPVGTEAFF	.	TRBV6-1	TRBJ1-1	.
TGTGCCAGCAGCTTAGCAGGGATGAACACTGAAGCTTTCTTT	CASSLAGMNTEAFF	few	TRBV7-6	TRBJ1-1	.
TGTGCCAGCAGCACCCGGACAGGGTACCAAGAGACCCAGTACTTC	CASSTRTGYQETQYF	few	TRBV7-2	TRBJ2-5	TRBD1
TGCGCCAGCAGCTTGGGAGCTTACACGAACACTGAAGCTTTCTTT	CASSLGAYTNTEAFF	once	TRBV5-1	TRBJ1-1	.
TGCAGCGTTGAGGGGGTGGGCACAGATACGCAGTATTTT	CSVEGVGTDTQYF	.	TRBV29-1	TRBJ2-3	.
TGTGCCAGCAGTTACTTACCCTTGGGACAGCTCTATGGCTACACCTTC	CASSYLPLGQLYGYTF	medium-sized	TRBV6-5	TRBJ1-2	TRBD1
TGTGCCAGCAGCTTCACCGGGACATCAAGTGAGCAGTTCTTC	CASSFTGTSSEQFF	few	TRBV7-2	TRBJ2-1	.
TGCGCCAGCAGCCAAGAACGGACCGGGGGGTGGGAGACCCAGTACTTC	CASSQERTGGWETQYF	.	TRBV4-1	TRBJ2-5	TRBD2
TGTGCCAGCAGGCGTGACACAAACACCTACGAGCAGTACTTC	CASRRDTNTYEQYF	.	TRBV5-4	TRBJ2-7	.
TGTGCCAGCAGCCCACCGGGTGCTTGGACAGCTCTAGGTGGCTACACCTTC	CASSPPGAWTALGGYTF	few	TRBV7-9	TRBJ1-2	.
TGTGCCAGCAGCAACCAAGAGACCCAGTACTTC	CASSNQETQYF	.	TRBV7-6	TRBJ2-5	.
TGTGCCAGCAGCTCCTTGAGTTCCCAGTACTTC	CASSSLSSQYF	.	TRBV7-2	TRBJ2-5	.
TGTGCCAGCAGTTTAGGCCAGTATAGCAATCAGCCCCAGCATTTT	CASSLGQYSNQPQHF	.	TRBV12-3/TRBV12-4	TRBJ1-5	.
TGTGCCAGCAGTTACTCGAACGGTGCGGGAAACATTCAGTACTTC	CASSYSNGAGNIQYF	few	TRBV6-5	TRBJ2-4	.
TGTGCCAGCAGTTCCCCCTCCCTTGGCGGGGTGGGCACCGGGGAGCTGTTTTTT	CASSSPSLGGVGTGELFF	few	TRBV27	TRBJ2-2	.
TGTGCCAGCATCCAGTTCGGGACAGGGGTCTATGGCTACACCTTC	CASIQFGTGVYGYTF	.	TRBV6-2/TRBV6-3	TRBJ1-2	TRBD1
TGTGCCAGCAGCTTTTGGGGGCGAACCGGGGAGCTGTTTTTT	CASSFWGRTGELFF	few	TRBV7-2	TRBJ2-2	.
TGCAGTGCCGGGACAGGGAAAGAGACCCAGTACTTC	CSAGTGKETQYF	.	TRBV20-1	TRBJ2-5	TRBD1
TGTGCCACCAGTGACCCCGCTAGCGGGGCCAGAGAGCAGTACTTC	CATSDPASGAREQYF	few	TRBV24-1	TRBJ2-7	TRBD2
TGTGCCAGCAGTTTACCAGGGGCCAACACTGAAGCTTTCTTT	CASSLPGANTEAFF	few	TRBV27	TRBJ1-1	.
TGTGCCAGCAGCTTATCCGGACTAGCGGGGGGGACCTTC	CASSLSGLAGGTF	.	TRBV7-2	TRBJ2-4	TRBD2
TGCGCCAGCACCCAATCGGGCAGGAATGGCTACACCTTC	CASTQSGRNGYTF	.	TRBV10-1	TRBJ1-2	.
TGTGCCAGCAGTCCATCGGGACAAGCCTACGAGCAGTACTTC	CASSPSGQAYEQYF	few	TRBV27	TRBJ2-7	.
TGTGCCAGCAGGGAAAGGGGCCTAGCGGGGACAGATACGCAGTATTTT	CASRERGLAGTDTQYF	.	TRBV4-2	TRBJ2-3	TRBD2
TGTGCCAGCAGTACAGGAGGGCGAGGTGAAAAACTGTTTTTT	CASSTGGRGEKLFF	.	TRBV28	TRBJ1-4	.
TGTGCCAGCAGCTCAGGGGTTCAGCCCCAGCATTTT	CASSSGVQPQHF	.	TRBV28	TRBJ1-5	.
TGTGCCAGCAGCGTAGTGGATGAGGGCTCCTCCATAGATACGCAGTATTTT	CASSVVDEGSSIDTQYF	.	TRBV9	TRBJ2-3	.
TGCAGTGCTAGAGGGGACGAGATTGGGGGAGTAGGAGGCTACACCTTC	CSARGDEIGGVGGYTF	medium-sized	TRBV20-1	TRBJ1-2	.
TGTGCCAGCAGTGACGTTGTCGGCCATGAAAAACTGTTTTTT	CASSDVVGHEKLFF	few	TRBV2	TRBJ1-4	.
TGTGCCAGCAGTCTCCGCGACAGGGGCTATGGCTACACCTTC	CASSLRDRGYGYTF	.	TRBV12-3/TRBV12-4	TRBJ1-2	TRBD1
TGTGCCAGCTCACCATTGGGTGCCAACACAGATACGCAGTATTTT	CASSPLGANTDTQYF	.	TRBV18	TRBJ2-3	.
TGTGCCAGCAGGCGCACAGGGGACACTGAAGCTTTCTTT	CASRRTGDTEAFF	few	TRBV12-3/TRBV12-4	TRBJ1-1	TRBD1
TGTGCCAGCAGGTGGAACAAGTCACCCCTCCACTTT	CASRWNKSPLHF	few	TRBV12-3/TRBV12-4	TRBJ1-6	.
TGCGCCAGCAGCTTACTAGCTTCGGCGAACACCGGGGAGCTGTTTTTT	CASSLLASANTGELFF	.	TRBV5-1	TRBJ2-2	.
TGTGCCACTCGCCAAAATTCACCCCTCCACTTT	CATRQNSPLHF	.	TRBV2	TRBJ1-6	.